These 10 T cell receptor beta chains were all obtained from the same sample, sequenced in a study of T-cell reconstitution after alpha-beta-depleted transplantation in children. Molecular barcoding with unique molecular identifiers was used for the TCRbeta library. TCRdb re-called the PCR reads with MiXCR, one entry per CDR3 protein. The sample holds 250,000 to 400,000 distinct CDR3 sequences, approximately 23% seen once. The sample here was PBMCs, mostly from graft donor cells, taken 180 days after TCRalphabeta/CD19-depleted stem cell transplant. The source of these receptors is a male patient younger than 18 who had a stem cell transplant for acute lymphoblastic leukemia, so the T cells may come from the graft donor.

The gene calls are TRBV18 and TRBJ2-3, with 12 nucleotides matching TRBD2. Germline V gene lookup returns CDR1 KGHSH and CDR2 LQKENI. The CDR3 totals 17 residues. J gave up 2 bases and V 6 bases, and 9 bases lay outside the gene matches. CDR3 in DNA: TGTGCCAGCTCGCACTTCGGGACTAGCGGGTCCACAGATACGCAGTATTTT. Translated: CASSHFGTSGSTDTQYF. The full variable domain, its missing parts supplied by reference TRBV18 and TRBJ2-3, is NAGVMQNPRHLVRRRGQEARLRCSPMKGHSHVYWYRQLPEEGLKFMVYLQKENIIDESGMPKERFSAEFPKEGPSILRIQQVVRGDSAAYFCASSHFGTSGSTDTQYFGPGTRLTVL.

This clonotype showed up many times. The genes are TRBV12-3 or TRBV12-4 and TRBJ1-1, with D possibly matching TRBD1 (6 bases). Deletions cut 5 bases from V and 8 bases from J, with 15 bases between. The CDR3 length is 13 residues. In nucleotides, the CDR3 is TGTGCCAGCAGTCCACTAGGACAGACAGAAGCTTTCTTT. The encoded protein is CASSPLGQTEAFF.

The sample holds a few counts of this clonotype. The chain is built from TRBV27 and TRBJ2-1, with TRBD1 matching 7 bases. V shed 7 bases and J 9 bases; nucleotides not matched to a gene: 9. CDR1 MNHEY and CDR2 SMNVEV come from the germline V gene (reference sequence). The CDR3 is 13 residues long. The CDR3 DNA reads TGTGCCAGCATCGTATACTACAGGGGTGAGCAGTTCTTC. Encoded protein: CASIVYYRGEQFF.

This chain joins TRBV24-1 and TRBJ2-1; D remains unclear. Trimming took off 3 bases at V and 5 bases at J, with 10 bases between the two ends. The CDR3 contains 14 residues. Germline CDR1 reads KGHDR; CDR2 reads SFDVKD. The CDR3 loop is CATSDALGDNEQFF. DNA of the CDR3: TGTGCCACCAGTGATGCTCTAGGTGACAATGAGCAGTTCTTC.

This clonotype was counted many times. The chain uses TRBV12-3 or TRBV12-4 and TRBJ1-5, with D unclear. This CDR3 has 15 amino acids. V was clipped by 3 bases and J by 7 bases, with 16 bases between them. In nucleotides, the CDR3 is TGTGCCAGCAGTTTTGAGGTGGGCATCGGACAGCCCCAGCATTTT. Residues: CASSFEVGIGQPQHF.

This clonotype has ten or more counts. This chain connects TRBV29-1 to TRBJ2-2, with D possibly being TRBD1 or TRBD2 (5 bases each). The V gene's germline CDR1 is SQVTM and CDR2 ANQGSEA. The V and J ends lost 4 bases and 1 base respectively, with 13 bases between them. CDR3 size: 15 residues. CDR3 in DNA: TGCAGCGTTGTAAGGGGAGACGGGAACACCGGGGAGCTGTTTTTT. Its protein is CSVVRGDGNTGELFF.

The V call is TRBV30, the J call TRBJ2-7; D call uncertain. Trimming shortened V by 0 bases and J by 7 bases, and 16 bases separated the two germline ends. In germline, CDR1 is GTSNPN, CDR2 SVGIG (reference sequence). The CDR3 runs to 14 residues. The CDR3 protein is CAWSVRAHGKEQYF. CDR3 in DNA: TGTGCCTGGAGTGTACGGGCCCACGGTAAAGAGCAGTACTTC.

This chain uses TRBV7-9 with TRBJ2-1; the D is unclear. Trimming shortened V by 5 bases and J by 6 bases, and 14 bases separated the two germline ends. The CDR3 runs 14 residues. Looked up from germline, CDR1 is SEHNR and CDR2 is FQNEAQ (reference sequence). The CDR3 bases are TGTGCCAGCAGCCCCCCTGCCGGGCGCAATGAGCAGTTCTTC. Amino acids: CASSPPAGRNEQFF.

Only one count was recorded for this clonotype. The chain links TRBV2 to TRBJ2-7; D may match TRBD1 or TRBD2 (7 bases each). The CDR3 covers 15 residues. Germline V gene lookup returns CDR1 SNHLY and CDR2 FYNNEI. Trimming took 3 bases from V and 3 from J, leaving 15 bases between them. The CDR3 protein is CASSDGRGQFYEQYF. In DNA, the CDR3 is TGTGCCAGCAGTGATGGGAGGGGGCAATTCTACGAGCAGTACTTC.

This chain joins TRBV9 and TRBJ1-1; D is ambiguous. From germline, CDR1 is SGDLS and CDR2 YYNGEE. The CDR3 contains 15 residues. V was pared by 3 bases and J by 3 bases, with 15 bases between. Written as DNA, the CDR3 is TGTGCCAGCAGCGATAACTCCGGGTGGGACACTGAAGCTTTCTTT. Translation: CASSDNSGWDTEAFF.